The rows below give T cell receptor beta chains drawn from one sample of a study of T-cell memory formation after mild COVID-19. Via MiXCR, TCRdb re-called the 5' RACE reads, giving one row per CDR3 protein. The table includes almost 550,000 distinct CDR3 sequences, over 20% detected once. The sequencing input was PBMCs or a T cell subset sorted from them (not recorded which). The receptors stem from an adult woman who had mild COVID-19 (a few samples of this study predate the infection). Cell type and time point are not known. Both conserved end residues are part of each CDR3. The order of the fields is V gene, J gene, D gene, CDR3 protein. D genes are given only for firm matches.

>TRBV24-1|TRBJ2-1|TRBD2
CATSDSLAGAGDEQFF
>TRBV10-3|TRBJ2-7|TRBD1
CAISALRTGSIYEQYF
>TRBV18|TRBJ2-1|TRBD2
CASSSSVAGGDEQFF
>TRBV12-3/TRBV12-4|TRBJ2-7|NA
CASSSETLSYEQYF
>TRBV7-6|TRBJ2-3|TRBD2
CASSPTWTSGSTDTQYF
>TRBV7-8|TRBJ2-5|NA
CASSRGLQLYQETQYF
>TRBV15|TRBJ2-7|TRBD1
CATSRDRGPYEQCF
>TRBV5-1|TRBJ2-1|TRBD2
CASSRLPDSGGESEQFF
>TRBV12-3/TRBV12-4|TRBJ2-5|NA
CASSSGFVGETQYF
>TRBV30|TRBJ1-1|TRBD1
CALEPGTGNTEAFF
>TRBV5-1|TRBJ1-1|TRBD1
CASSFRDRGFTEAFF
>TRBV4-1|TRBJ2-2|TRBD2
CASSVLAGGTYTGELFF
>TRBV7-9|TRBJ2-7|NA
CASSLVPGGIYEQYF
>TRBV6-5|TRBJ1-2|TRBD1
CASSYVTGSWGIGGYTF
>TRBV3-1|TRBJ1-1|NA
CASGTLEGTEAFF
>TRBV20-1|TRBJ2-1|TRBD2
CSAFSGGRYNEQFF
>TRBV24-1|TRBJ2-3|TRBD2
CATSDLPGLEGADTQYF
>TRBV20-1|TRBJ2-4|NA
CSARALAKNIQYF
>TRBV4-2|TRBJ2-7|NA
CASSQEKGEQYF
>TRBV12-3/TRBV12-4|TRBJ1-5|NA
CASSFGQLTSNQPQHF
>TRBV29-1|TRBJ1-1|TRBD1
CSVEDWDRGGGTEAFF
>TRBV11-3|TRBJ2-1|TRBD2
CASSLVGLAGGPTYNEQFF
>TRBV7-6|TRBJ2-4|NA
CAAGGLAKNIQYF
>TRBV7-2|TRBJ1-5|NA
CASSLVFGAEQPQHF
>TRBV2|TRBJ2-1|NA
CASTRDSNNEQFF
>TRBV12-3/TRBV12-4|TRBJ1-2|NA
CASSPNTAGHNYGYTF
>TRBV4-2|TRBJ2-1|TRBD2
CASSQDLLGLAGENEQFF
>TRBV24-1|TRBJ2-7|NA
CATSDGTEYEQYF
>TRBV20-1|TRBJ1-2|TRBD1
CSGGTGVLRGYTF
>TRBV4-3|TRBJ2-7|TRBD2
CASSQERLAGVQYF
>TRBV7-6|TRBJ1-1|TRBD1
CASSQDRISTEAFF
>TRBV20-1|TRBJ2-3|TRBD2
CSARGLAVSTDTQYF
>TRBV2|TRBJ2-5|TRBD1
CASTAPTGWETQYF
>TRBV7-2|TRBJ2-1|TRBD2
CASSLRLAGRHNEQFF
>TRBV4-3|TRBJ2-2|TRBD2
CASSQDFSGVFHTGVLFF
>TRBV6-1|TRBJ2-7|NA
CASSEQRVYEQYF
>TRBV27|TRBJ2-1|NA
CASALLTGYHLHEQFF
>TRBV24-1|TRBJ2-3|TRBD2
CATSDPLKREGVDTQYF
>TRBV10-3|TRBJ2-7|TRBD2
CAISPGTSRYEQYF
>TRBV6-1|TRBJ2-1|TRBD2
CASSELAGVGNEQFF
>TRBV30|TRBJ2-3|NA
CAWTQRVTDTQYF